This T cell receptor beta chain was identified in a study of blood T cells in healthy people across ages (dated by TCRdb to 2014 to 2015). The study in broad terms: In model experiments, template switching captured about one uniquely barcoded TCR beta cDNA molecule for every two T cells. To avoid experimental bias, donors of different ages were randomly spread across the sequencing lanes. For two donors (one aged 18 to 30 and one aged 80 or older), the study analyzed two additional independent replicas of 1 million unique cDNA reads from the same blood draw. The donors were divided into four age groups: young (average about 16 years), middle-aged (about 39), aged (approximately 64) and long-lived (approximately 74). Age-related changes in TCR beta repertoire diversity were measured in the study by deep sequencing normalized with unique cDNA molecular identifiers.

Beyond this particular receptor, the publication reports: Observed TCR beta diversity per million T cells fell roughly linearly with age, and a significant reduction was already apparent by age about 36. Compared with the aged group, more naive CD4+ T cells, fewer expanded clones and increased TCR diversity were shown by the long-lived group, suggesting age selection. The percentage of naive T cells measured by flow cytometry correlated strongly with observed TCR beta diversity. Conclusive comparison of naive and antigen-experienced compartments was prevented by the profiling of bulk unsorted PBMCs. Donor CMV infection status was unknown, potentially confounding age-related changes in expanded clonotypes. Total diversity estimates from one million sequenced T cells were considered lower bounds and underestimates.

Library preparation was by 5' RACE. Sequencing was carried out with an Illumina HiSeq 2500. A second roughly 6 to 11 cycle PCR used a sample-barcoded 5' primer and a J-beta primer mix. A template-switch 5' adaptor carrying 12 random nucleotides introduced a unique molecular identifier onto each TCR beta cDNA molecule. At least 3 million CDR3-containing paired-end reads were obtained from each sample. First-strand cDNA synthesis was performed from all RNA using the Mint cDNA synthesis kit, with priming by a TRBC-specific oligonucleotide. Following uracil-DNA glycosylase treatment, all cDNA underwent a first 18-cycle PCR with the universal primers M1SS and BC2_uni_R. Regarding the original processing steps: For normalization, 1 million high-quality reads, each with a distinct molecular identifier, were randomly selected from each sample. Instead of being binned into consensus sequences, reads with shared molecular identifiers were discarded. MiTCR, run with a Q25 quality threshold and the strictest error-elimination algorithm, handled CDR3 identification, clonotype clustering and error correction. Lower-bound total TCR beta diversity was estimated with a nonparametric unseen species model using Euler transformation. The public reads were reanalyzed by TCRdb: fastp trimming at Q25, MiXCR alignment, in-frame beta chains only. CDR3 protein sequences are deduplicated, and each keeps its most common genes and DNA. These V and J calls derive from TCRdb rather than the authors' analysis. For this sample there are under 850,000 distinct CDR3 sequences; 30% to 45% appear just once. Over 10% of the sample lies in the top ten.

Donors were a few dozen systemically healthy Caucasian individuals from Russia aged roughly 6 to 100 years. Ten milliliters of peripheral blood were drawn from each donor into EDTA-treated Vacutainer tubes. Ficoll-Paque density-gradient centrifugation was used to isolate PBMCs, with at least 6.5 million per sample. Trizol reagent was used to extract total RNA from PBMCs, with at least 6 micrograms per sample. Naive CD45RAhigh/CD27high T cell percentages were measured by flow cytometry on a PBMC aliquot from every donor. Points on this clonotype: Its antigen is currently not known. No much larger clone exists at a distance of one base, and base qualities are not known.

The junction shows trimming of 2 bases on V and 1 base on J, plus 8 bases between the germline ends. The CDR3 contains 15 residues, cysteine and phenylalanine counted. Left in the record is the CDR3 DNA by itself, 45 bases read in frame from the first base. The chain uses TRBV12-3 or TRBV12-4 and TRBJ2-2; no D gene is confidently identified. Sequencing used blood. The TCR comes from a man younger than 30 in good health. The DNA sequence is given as TGTGCCAGCAGTTTAAGCGCGGTGAACACCGGGGAGCTGTTTTTT. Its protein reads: CASSLSAVNTGELFF.